These T cell receptor beta chains were read from a single sample in a study of CD8 T cells in Susac syndrome. TCRdb itself ran the immunoSEQ multiplex PCR reads through MiXCR, one entry per CDR3 protein. The sample records 150,000 to 200,000 distinct CDR3 sequences, around nine tenths being singletons. Sequencing was performed on CD4+ T cells from PBMCs. These receptors were taken from a human donor with Susac syndrome. The CDR3 runs from the conserved cysteine through the conserved F or W. D genes are given only for firm matches. Size is omitted from some rows. Given values are once, few, many or a class for expanded clones.

TRBD1	few	TRBV6-1	TRBJ1-5	TGTGCCAGCAGTGAAGTTCAGGGGGCTAAGGAGCCCCAGCATTTT	CASSEVQGAKEPQHF
TRBD1	.	TRBV30	TRBJ1-1	TGTGCCTGGGGCTACAGGGGTTTGGCGGAAGCTTTCTTT	CAWGYRGLAEAFF
TRBD2	.	TRBV24-1	TRBJ2-1	TGTGCCACCAGTGATCATAGCGGGTCCCTCTACAATGAGCAGTTCTTC	CATSDHSGSLYNEQFF
.	.	TRBV6-1	TRBJ1-4	TGTGCCAGCAGTCCCCAACCGAGCTTTGGTGAAAAACTGTTTTTT	CASSPQPSFGEKLFF
TRBD2	.	TRBV7-9	TRBJ2-2	TGTGCCAGCAGCTTTCAGGGCGGGAGCACCGGGGAGCTGTTTTTT	CASSFQGGSTGELFF
TRBD1	.	TRBV28	TRBJ1-1	TGTGCCAGCAGTAACAGACAGGGTTTGGGTCCCACTGAAGCTTTCTTT	CASSNRQGLGPTEAFF
.	.	TRBV4-1	TRBJ2-2	TGCGCCAGCAGCCAACTAACGGGAGGAGGGGGGAACACCGGGGAGCTGTTTTTT	CASSQLTGGGGNTGELFF
.	.	TRBV6-5	TRBJ2-6	TGTGCCAGCAGTTACGACTTGGGCTCTGGGGCCAACGTCCTGACTTTC	CASSYDLGSGANVLTF
.	.	TRBV18	TRBJ1-1	TGTGCCAGCTCACCTATGGACAGCGAAGCTTTCTTT	CASSPMDSEAFF
.	.	TRBV12-3/TRBV12-4	TRBJ2-1	TGTGCCAGCAGTTTAGGGCCCCTATCCTACAATGAGCAGTTCTTC	CASSLGPLSYNEQFF
.	few	TRBV24-1	TRBJ2-1	TGTGCCACCAGTGATTTCGGAACCGATGAGCAGTTCTTC	CATSDFGTDEQFF
TRBD2	.	TRBV28	TRBJ2-5	TGTGCCAGCAGTCCCCGGGGGGGGCCTTCGGAGACCCAGTACTTC	CASSPRGGPSETQYF
.	.	TRBV11-2	TRBJ1-1	TGTGCCAGCAGCCTGACAGCAGTGAACACTGAAGCTTTCTTT	CASSLTAVNTEAFF
.	.	TRBV3-1	TRBJ2-3	TGTGCCAGCAGCCAAGATATTGACGTGCAAGATACGCAGTATTTT	CASSQDIDVQDTQYF
.	.	TRBV6-2/TRBV6-3	TRBJ2-5	TGTGCCAGCAGAATTTGGGTCAAAGAGACCCAGTACTTC	CASRIWVKETQYF
.	.	TRBV5-6	TRBJ2-2	TGTGCCAGCGGAGCTAGCACGAACACCGGGGAGCTGTTTTTT	CASGASTNTGELFF
TRBD1	.	TRBV18	TRBJ2-1	TGTGCCAGCTCACCATTCGAGACAGGGGCGACCTACAATGAGCAGTTCTTC	CASSPFETGATYNEQFF
TRBD1	.	TRBV20-1	TRBJ2-1	TGCAGTGCTAGAGCCGGGACAGGGCACAATGAGCAGTTCTTC	CSARAGTGHNEQFF